This T cell receptor (beta chain) was found in a study of T cell repertoires in cytomegalovirus infection. Turning to the study itself: Based on public TCR beta signatures, there were indications of CMV infection and of a matching HLA type.

TCRdb recomputed calls from the reads with MiXCR, one row per CDR3 protein. The data hold 750,000 to 950,000 distinct CDR3 sequences, with roughly 28% observed a single time. This clonotype has just a few counts. Its antigen is as yet unknown. Germline lookup yields CDR1 MGHRA and CDR2 YSYEKL. This CDR3 has 16 residues. Trimming pared 1 base from V and 2 bases from J, leaving 12 bases between. Source: cultured CD8+ T cells from PBMCs, taken from culture after CMV antigen stimulation. The chain has TRBV4-1 and TRBJ2-1; D remains ambiguous. This clonotype was obtained from a human donor in good health (CMV status not recorded). Some clones in this sample may be carry-over from other donors' samples. The CDR3 region is CASSQGSSLPYNEQFF. Here the CDR3 DNA reads TGCGCCAGCAGCCAAGGCTCTTCCCTCCCCTACAATGAGCAGTTCTTC.